This entry lists 5 T cell receptor beta chains sequenced from one sample in a study of human thymus T cells. The repertoire was sequenced with immunoSEQ multiplex PCR; TCRdb's copy has only in-frame clones and lacks some. Altogether 120,000 or so clones are present, around 94% being singletons, with the ten largest covering around 0.024%. Resected material from corrective heart surgery provided the thymus tissue analysed. Sequencing was carried out using thymus tissue. The receptors shown here come from a boy younger than two with a congenital heart defect but otherwise immunologically healthy.

V usage is TRBV7-9 and J usage is TRBJ2-5, with TRBD2 identical over 8 bases. The V segment lost 5 bases and the J segment 4 bases; nucleotides outside the gene matches: 3. The CDR3 is 13 amino acids. Germline loops: CDR1 SEHNR, CDR2 FQNEAQ (reference sequence). The DNA of the CDR3 is TGTGCCAGCAGCCAGCGGGGGCTAGAGACCCAGTACTTC. This encodes CASSQRGLETQYF.

This chain connects TRBV28 to TRBJ1-5; D is undetermined. V dropped 7 bases and J dropped 3 bases, with 10 bases sitting between them. The CDR3 sequence is 13 residues long. CDR1 is MDHEN, CDR2 SYDVKM, per germline. This chain's CDR3 is CASTTEPNQPQHF. Here the CDR3 DNA reads TGTGCCAGCACTACCGAGCCCAATCAGCCCCAGCATTTT.

The chain is built from TRBV4-3 and TRBJ2-3; D is uncertain. V lost 0 bases and J 3 bases, leaving 22 bases between the germline ends. This CDR3 has 19 residues. CDR1 LGHNA and CDR2 YSLEER come from the germline V gene. In DNA, the CDR3 is TGCGCCAGCAGCCAAGAGCCCCCTCCAATGGGCTGGGCAACAGATACGCAGTATTTT. Its translation: CASSQEPPPMGWATDTQYF.

V and J are TRBV19 and TRBJ1-2; no reliable D call. Germline assignment: CDR1 LNHDA and CDR2 SQIVND (reference sequence). The CDR3 has 13 residues. V dropped 5 bases and J dropped 1 base, with 8 bases sitting between them. This chain's CDR3 is CASSLGFNYGYTF. The CDR3 coding sequence is TGTGCCAGTAGTCTAGGGTTTAACTATGGCTACACCTTC.

V and J are TRBV28 and TRBJ1-3, with TRBD1 as a possible D gene (6 bases). Trimming took off 4 bases at V and 4 bases at J, with 17 bases between the two ends. The V gene's germline CDR1 is MDHEN and CDR2 SYDVKM. The CDR3 is 16 residues long. The CDR3 spells CASSSPAGADGNTIYF. The CDR3 nucleotides read TGTGCCAGCAGTTCCCCAGCAGGGGCTGACGGAAACACCATATATTTT.